The rows below give T cell receptor beta chains drawn from one sample of a study of graft-versus-host responses after intestinal transplantation. Produced via immunoSEQ multiplex PCR; TCRdb's table is partial and in-frame only. The profile shows approximately 26,000 clones, less than 90% of them singletons. This specimen consisted of PBMCs, obtained 28 days after intestinal transplant. These receptors originate from a human patient who received an intestinal transplant, so some T cells may come from the graft donor. Both conserved end residues are trimmed from each CDR3. Clone size appears in some rows only: once, few, many, or a class for an expanded clone.

clone size,V gene,J gene,CDR3 protein
NA,TRBV28,TRBJ2-4,ASSSSSLAKNIQY
NA,TRBV5-1,TRBJ1-2,ASSLGGGETPYGYT
NA,TRBV9,TRBJ2-2,ASKATNTGELF
NA,TRBV10-3,TRBJ1-1,AISESRDTEAF
NA,TRBV10-3,TRBJ2-5,AISEGLAETQY
few,TRBV5-1,TRBJ2-7,ASSLGGYSYEQY
NA,TRBV4-1,TRBJ2-5,ASSQDGHGLETQY
NA,TRBV28,TRBJ1-3,ASTQGTGTGNTIY
NA,TRBV27,TRBJ2-7,ASSLLTDYEQY
few,TRBV6-6,TRBJ2-1,ASSYSSYNEQF
NA,TRBV7-3,TRBJ1-1,ASSLTGGHTEAF
NA,TRBV10-3,TRBJ1-2,AISELGTGGYGYT
NA,TRBV5-4,TRBJ2-7,ASSLMSSGHSYEQY
NA,TRBV10-2,TRBJ2-7,ASSAPQGRSYEQY
NA,TRBV11-2,TRBJ2-3,ASSLSPLAGGTTDTQY
NA,TRBV7-9,TRBJ2-1,ASSLLKGAYNEQF
NA,TRBV11-2,TRBJ1-1,ASMSRDRGEAF
NA,TRBV19,TRBJ1-6,ASSTDGYNSSLH
NA,TRBV5-6,TRBJ1-5,ASSLNNQPQH
NA,TRBV5-3,TRBJ1-2,ARSLPDRGHGYT
few,TRBV5-1,TRBJ1-1,ASSLIRGSEAF
NA,TRBV9,TRBJ1-1,ASSPVGGGTEAF
NA,TRBV28,TRBJ2-1,ASSFRDRSNNEQF
once,TRBV5-1,TRBJ2-7,ASRTRLAGDTDYEQY
NA,TRBV4-2,TRBJ1-6,ASSQEGQGNSPLH
NA,TRBV29-1,TRBJ1-2,SVDRRDRMRRT
once,TRBV28,TRBJ2-7,ASRGTSGRLGEQY
once,TRBV30,TRBJ2-2,AWSDVRGTGELF
NA,TRBV18,TRBJ2-2,ASSPPYPDTGELF
NA,TRBV7-3,TRBJ2-5,ASSAGLAPQETQY
NA,TRBV7-6,TRBJ2-3,ASSFAADRPSTDTQY
NA,TRBV6-5,TRBJ2-3,ASSYYGSSTDTQY
NA,TRBV9,TRBJ2-3,ASSVGLAVTDTQY
NA,TRBV5-3,TRBJ2-7,ARRPSGIIGSYEQY
few,TRBV7-2,TRBJ2-7,ASSLGRDGSYEQY
NA,TRBV10-2,TRBJ1-5,AGSEWAPGENQPQH
NA,TRBV11-1,TRBJ2-7,ASSLARTSGSEQY
NA,TRBV2,TRBJ1-1,ASSGRSNTEAF
NA,TRBV9,TRBJ2-3,ASSTSGLGPDTQY
NA,TRBV5-1,TRBJ2-5,ASSFSGQETQY
NA,TRBV5-6,TRBJ2-3,ASSLMGGATDTQY